The source of this TCR beta chain is a study of CD8 T cells in Susac syndrome. Germline V gene data show CDR1 as MNHEY and CDR2 as SMNVEV (reference sequence). The CDR3 length is 14 residues. Trimming took 0 bases from V and 5 from J, leaving 11 bases between them. General study results and limits: It was acknowledged by the study that relatively few individuals were included in its TCR sequencing and HLA analysis.

Treatment-naive patients with stable or active relapsing-remitting disease served as multiple sclerosis controls. Bulk CD8+ and CD4+ cells came from magnetic negative isolation; CD8+ TEMRA by FACS. Reverse transcription of 0.5 to 1 ug RNA was performed with random hexamers. It was immunoSEQ multiplex PCR that amplified TCR beta CDR3 across 54 Vbeta and 13 Jbeta. TCRdb re-derived calls from the immunoSEQ multiplex PCR reads in MiXCR, one entry per CDR3 protein. The sample includes under 200,000 distinct CDR3 sequences, around 95% of them seen just once. As regards this clonotype: Its antigen is unidentified.

The specimen sequenced was CD8+ T cells from PBMCs. This TCR came from a human donor with multiple sclerosis. The rearrangement joins TRBV27 to TRBJ2-7, with D uncertain. The CDR3 bases are TGTGCCAGCAGTTTATCGGCCCGGTCCCACGAGCAGTACTTC. Amino acid sequence: CASSLSARSHEQYF.